The 25 T cell receptor beta chains presented below share a single source sample, sequenced in a study of shared clonotypes between healthy human individuals. Sequenced by immunoSEQ multiplex PCR; TCRdb stores in-frame clones only, minus some. The data hold 450,000 to 500,000 clones, with approximately 80% observed a single time. The sample consisted of PBMCs. The receptors come from a woman between 35 and 50 years old in good health. Some clones in this sample may be carry-over from other donors' samples.

This clone was counted a single time. The chain recombines TRBV15 with TRBJ2-1, with D hard to call. The CDR3 extends over 14 amino acids. The V end was cut by 0 bases, the J end by 12 bases, with 15 bases between. CDR1 LNHNV and CDR2 YYDKDF come from the germline V gene (reference sequence). CDR3 coding DNA: TGTGCCACCAGCAGAGATTTGGGCTCCCGGACGCAGTTCTTC. Protein: CATSRDLGSRTQFF.

This chain links TRBV5-1 with TRBJ2-7, with 7 nucleotides matching TRBD1. Per germline, CDR1 SGHRS and CDR2 YFSETQ. The V segment lost 0 bases and the J segment 7 bases; nucleotides outside the gene matches: 10. The CDR3 has 15 residues. Here the CDR3 reads CASSLARQGLVEQYF. The CDR3 DNA reads as TGCGCCAGCAGCTTGGCGCGACAGGGCCTTGTGGAGCAGTACTTC.

This clone was counted once. The J gene is TRBJ2-7, the V gene TRBV19; D possibly matches TRBD1 or TRBD2 (5 bases each). Trimming pared 5 bases from V and 0 bases from J, leaving 14 bases between. Germline V gene data show CDR1 as LNHDA and CDR2 as SQIVND (reference sequence). The CDR3 spans 15 residues. The chain's CDR3 is CASSPRRGASYEQYF. In nucleotides, the CDR3 is TGTGCCAGTAGTCCCCGGAGAGGGGCCTCCTACGAGCAGTACTTC.

J is TRBJ2-4 and V is TRBV28; 9 nucleotides line up with TRBD1. V shed 5 bases and J 7 bases; nucleotides not matched to a gene: 6. CDR3 length: 14 amino acids. Germline CDR1 MDHEN, CDR2 SYDVKM. The CDR3 sequence: CASSAPGTGNIQYF. In DNA form, the CDR3 reads TGTGCCAGCAGTGCACCCGGGACAGGGAACATTCAGTACTTC.

J is TRBJ2-2 and V is TRBV27; 9 bases agree with TRBD2. The CDR3 has 17 amino acids. The J segment lost 5 bases and the V segment lost 8 bases, leaving 15 bases of the junction unmatched. CDR1 MNHEY and CDR2 SMNVEV come from the germline V gene (reference sequence). The CDR3 loop reads CASCLHGAAGGTGELFF. In DNA form, the CDR3 reads TGTGCCAGCTGCCTTCACGGGGCAGCGGGAGGTACCGGGGAGCTGTTTTTT.

The chain recombines TRBV2 with TRBJ2-2; 13 bases match TRBD2. V was clipped by 7 bases and J by 5 bases; unmatched bases: 7. Germline V lookup: CDR1 SNHLY, CDR2 FYNNEI. CDR3 length: 16 residues. Here the CDR3 DNA reads TGTGCCAGCAATGGAGGACTAGCGGGAGTTACCGGGGAGCTGTTTTTT. Its translation: CASNGGLAGVTGELFF.

V gene TRBV7-9 combines with J gene TRBJ1-1; 9 nucleotides line up with TRBD1. The CDR3 loop spans 15 amino acids. The V segment lost 6 bases and the J segment 10 bases; nucleotides outside the gene matches: 15. The V gene's germline CDR1 is SEHNR and CDR2 FQNEAQ (reference sequence). Written as DNA, the CDR3 is TGTGCCAGCAGTCAAACGCGGACAGGGGACAAAGTAGCTTTCTTT. As protein: CASSQTRTGDKVAFF. The full variable domain, completed using reference TRBV7-9 and TRBJ1-1, is DTGVSQNPRHKITKRGQNVTFRCDPISEHNRLYWYRQTLGQGPEFLTYFQNEAQLEKSRLLSDRFSAERPKGSFSTLEIQRTEQGDSAMYLCASSQTRTGDKVAFFGQGTRLTVV.

This chain links TRBV27 with TRBJ2-2; 9 positions agree with TRBD1. The CDR3 has 14 residues. The germline CDR1 and CDR2 sequences are MNHEY and SMNVEV (reference sequence). The trim removed 6 bases at V and 3 bases at J, leaving 2 bases unmatched. Here the CDR3 reads CASRTGGDTGELFF. DNA for the CDR3: TGTGCCAGCAGGACAGGGGGGGACACCGGGGAGCTGTTTTTT.

This chain uses TRBV4-2 with TRBJ1-3; D is ambiguous. Per the germline V gene, CDR1 is LGHNA and CDR2 is YNFKEQ. The V end was cut by 1 base, the J end by 3 bases, with 7 bases between. The CDR3 loop spans 14 amino acids. The CDR3: CASSQGAVGNTIYF. CDR3 DNA: TGTGCCAGCAGCCAAGGGGCGGTTGGAAACACCATATATTTT.

Points on this clone: Other nucleotide sequences in the sample specify the same CDR3. The chain carries TRBV11-2 and TRBJ2-3, with a possible D match to TRBD1 (5 bases). Germline V gene lookup returns CDR1 SGHAT and CDR2 FQNNGV. Trimming cost V 3 bases and J 0 bases, with 13 bases left between them. The CDR3 covers 16 residues. The DNA for the CDR3 is TGTGCCAGCAGCTTGGCAGGGTACGCTAGCACAGATACGCAGTATTTT. It specifies CASSLAGYASTDTQYF.

The rearrangement joins TRBV7-9 to TRBJ1-4; TRBD1 matches at 10 bases. V shed 4 bases and J 3 bases; nucleotides not matched to a gene: 5. The CDR3 loop spans 16 amino acids. Per germline, CDR1 SEHNR and CDR2 FQNEAQ (reference sequence). The CDR3 DNA follows: TGTGCCAGCAGCTGGGCGACAGGGGGCTCTAATGAAAAACTGTTTTTT. Protein sequence: CASSWATGGSNEKLFF.

The V and J genes are TRBV28 and TRBJ1-4, with TRBD1 matching 8 bases. Per germline, CDR1 MDHEN and CDR2 SYDVKM. V was clipped by 7 bases and J by 7 bases; unmatched bases: 8. The CDR3 sequence is 14 residues long. CDR3 in amino acids: CASTTTGDREKLFF. The DNA for the CDR3 is TGTGCCAGCACAACGACAGGGGATCGTGAAAAACTGTTTTTT.

In regard to this clone: At the DNA level, this CDR3 is encoded by other sequences in the same sample as well. CDR3 DNA sequence: TGTGCCAGCAGCGTAGGGGGGAACTATGGCTACACCTTC. Its protein product is CASSVGGNYGYTF. V usage is TRBV9 and J usage is TRBJ1-2, with D possibly TRBD1 on 5 matching bases. Germline lookup yields CDR1 SGDLS and CDR2 YYNGEE. V was pared by 0 bases and J by 2 bases, with 5 bases between. CDR3 length: 13 amino acids.

The genes are TRBV18 and TRBJ2-7; no reliable D call. The length of the CDR3 is 14 residues. The germline V gene has CDR1 KGHSH and CDR2 LQKENI. Trimming left V 0 bases short and J 6 bases short, with 12 bases between. The CDR3 nucleotides are TGTGCCAGCTCACCACCGACAAGCTACGGCGAGCAGTACTTC. This translates into CASSPPTSYGEQYF. Full variable domain (missing parts from reference TRBV18 and TRBJ2-7): NAGVMQNPRHLVRRRGQEARLRCSPMKGHSHVYWYRQLPEEGLKFMVYLQKENIIDESGMPKERFSAEFPKEGPSILRIQQVVRGDSAAYFCASSPPTSYGEQYFGPGTRLTVT.

V and J are TRBV18 and TRBJ1-1, with no clear D. V was cut by 2 bases and J by 0 bases, with 10 bases left in between. The CDR3 length is 15 residues. Germline CDR1 KGHSH, CDR2 LQKENI. CDR3 in amino acids: CASSPRGQMNTEAFF. CDR3 sequence (DNA): TGTGCCAGCTCACCAAGAGGGCAGATGAACACTGAAGCTTTCTTT.

A single count supports this clone. The chain couples TRBV4-3 to TRBJ1-2; the D gene is possibly TRBD1 (6 bases). With 0 bases removed from V and 4 bases from J, the gap between germline ends came to 9 bases. The CDR3 has 14 amino acids. Germline CDR1 is LGHNA and CDR2 is YSLEER. This CDR3 is CASSQDQGLYGYTF. The CDR3 region has the DNA TGCGCCAGCAGCCAAGACCAGGGGCTCTATGGCTACACCTTC.

The chain couples TRBV2 to TRBJ2-4; D is ambiguous. The ends were cut back, 1 base at V and 2 bases at J, with 15 bases in the middle. Germline V lookup: CDR1 SNHLY, CDR2 FYNNEI. CDR3 length: 17 amino acids. CDR3: CASSEDSWWESKNIQYF. The CDR3 DNA reads as TGTGCCAGCAGTGAAGATAGCTGGTGGGAATCCAAAAACATTCAGTACTTC.

This clone has more than one count but fewer than ten. Other DNA sequences of this sample code for an identical CDR3. This chain connects TRBV7-9 to TRBJ2-1; 10 bases fit TRBD2. V gave up 1 base and J gave up 3 bases; unmatched junction bases: 0. CDR3 length: 15 residues. CDR1 and CDR2 from the germline V gene are SEHNR and FQNEAQ (reference sequence). The CDR3 DNA sequence: TGTGCCAGCAGCTTAGGGACTAGCGGCTACAATGAGCAGTTCTTC. This codes for CASSLGTSGYNEQFF.

The rearrangement joins TRBV4-1 to TRBJ2-3; the match to TRBD2 covers 10 bases. CDR1 is MGHRA, CDR2 YSYEKL, per germline. There are 15 residues in the CDR3. V gave up 3 bases and J gave up 3 bases; unmatched junction bases: 3. The CDR3 here is CASSQLAGVTDTQYF. For the CDR3, the DNA is TGCGCCAGCAGCCAGCTAGCGGGAGTGACAGATACGCAGTATTTT.

The rearrangement links TRBV15 to TRBJ2-7, with 7 bases aligning to TRBD2. Germline CDR1 is LNHNV and CDR2 is YYDKDF (reference sequence). V trimming: 4 bases; J trimming: 3 bases; junction bases outside the gene matches: 9. This CDR3 is 15 amino acids long. The chain's CDR3 is CATSNPGGSFYEQYF. CDR3 nucleotides: TGTGCCACCAGCAACCCGGGAGGATCATTCTACGAGCAGTACTTC.

This clone was seen a handful of times. The rearrangement links TRBV2 to TRBJ1-6, with TRBD1 as a possible D gene (5 bases). The CDR3 loop spans 14 amino acids. Germline V lookup: CDR1 SNHLY, CDR2 FYNNEI. Trimming removed 8 bases from V and 7 bases from J, with 15 bases in between. In nucleotides, the CDR3 is TGTGCCAGCTCGGCCGGGACGGAGAATTCACCCCTCCACTTT. The encoded protein is CASSAGTENSPLHF.

The chain employs TRBV2 and TRBJ1-1; 8 bases match TRBD1. V lost 8 bases, J lost 0 bases, and 5 bases stayed unmatched. Germline CDR1 reads SNHLY; CDR2 reads FYNNEI. This CDR3 has 14 residues. The CDR3 bases are TGTGCCAGCCCAGGGGGCCTTATGAACACTGAAGCTTTCTTT. It yields the protein CASPGGLMNTEAFF.

J is TRBJ2-7 and V is TRBV29-1; tentative D call: TRBD2 (6 bases). The CDR3 has 12 residues. V lost 4 bases to trimming and J lost 5 bases, with 12 bases between them. Germline V gene lookup returns CDR1 SQVTM and CDR2 ANQGSEA. CDR3 nucleotides: TGCAGCGTTGGTTGGGGAGGCGACGAGCAGTACTTC. This codes for CSVGWGGDEQYF.

This clone has only one observation. V is TRBV5-1 and J is TRBJ1-4, with 7 bases matching TRBD1. The germline V gene has CDR1 SGHRS and CDR2 YFSETQ. The V segment lost 0 bases and the J segment 4 bases; nucleotides outside the gene matches: 9. The CDR3 totals 17 residues. CDR3 coding DNA: TGCGCCAGCAGCTTGGGAGGAGGGGGCACCTTTAATGAAAAACTGTTTTTT. Translated: CASSLGGGGTFNEKLFF.

The table lists this clone with a count of one. This chain connects TRBV7-3 to TRBJ2-2; D may be TRBD2 (5 bases). This CDR3 is 13 amino acids long. The ends were cut back, 5 bases at V and 7 bases at J, with 11 bases in the middle. CDR1 SGHTA and CDR2 FQGTGA come from the germline V gene. As DNA, the CDR3 is TGTGCCAGCAGCACCCGACGGGACGGGGAGCTGTTTTTT. Translating it yields CASSTRRDGELFF.